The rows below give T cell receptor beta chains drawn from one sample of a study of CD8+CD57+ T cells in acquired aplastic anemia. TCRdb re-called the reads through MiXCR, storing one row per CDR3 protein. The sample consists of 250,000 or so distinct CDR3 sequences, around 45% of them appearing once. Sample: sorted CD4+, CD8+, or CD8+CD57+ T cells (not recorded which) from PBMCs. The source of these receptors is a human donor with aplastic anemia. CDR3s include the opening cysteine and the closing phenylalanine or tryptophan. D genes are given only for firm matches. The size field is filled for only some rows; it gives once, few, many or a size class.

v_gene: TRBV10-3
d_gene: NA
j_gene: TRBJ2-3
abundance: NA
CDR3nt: TGTGCCATCTCCAGCACAGATACGCAGTATTTT
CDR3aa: CAISSTDTQYF

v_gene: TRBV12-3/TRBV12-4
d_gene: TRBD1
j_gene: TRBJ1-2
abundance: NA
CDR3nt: TGTGCTAGTGGCCTCGGACAGGGAAACTATGGCTACACCTTC
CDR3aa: CASGLGQGNYGYTF

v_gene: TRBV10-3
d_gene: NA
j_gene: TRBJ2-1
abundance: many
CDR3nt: TGTGCCATCAGTGTGGGGAATGAGCAGTTCTTC
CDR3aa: CAISVGNEQFF

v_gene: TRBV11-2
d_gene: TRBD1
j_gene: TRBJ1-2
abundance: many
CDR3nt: TGTGCCAGCAGCTTAGAGGCCGGGCAGGGGGCGAACTATGGCTACACCTTC
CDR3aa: CASSLEAGQGANYGYTF

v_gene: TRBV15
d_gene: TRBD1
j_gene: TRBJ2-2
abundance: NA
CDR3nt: TGTGCCACCAGCAGTCCCGGGACAGGGGGTACCGGGGAGCTGTTTTTT
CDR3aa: CATSSPGTGGTGELFF

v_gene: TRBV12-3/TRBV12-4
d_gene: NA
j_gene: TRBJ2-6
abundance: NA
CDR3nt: TGTGCCAGCAGTTTAGACACGATCGGCTCTGGGGCCAACGTCCTGACTTTC
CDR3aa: CASSLDTIGSGANVLTF

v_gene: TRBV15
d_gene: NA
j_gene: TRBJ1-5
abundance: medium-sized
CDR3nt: TGTGCCACCAGCACCCAAGTGGGCGCTGGCAATCAGCCCCAGCATTTT
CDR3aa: CATSTQVGAGNQPQHF

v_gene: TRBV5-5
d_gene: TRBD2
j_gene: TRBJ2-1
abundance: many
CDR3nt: TGTGCCAGCAGCCTGGGAGGGAGCTCCTACAATGAGCAGTTCTTC
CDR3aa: CASSLGGSSYNEQFF

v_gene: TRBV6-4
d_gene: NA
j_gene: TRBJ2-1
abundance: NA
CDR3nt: TGTGCCAGTAGTCCGTATAGGGGCAATGAGCAGTTCTTC
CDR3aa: CASSPYRGNEQFF

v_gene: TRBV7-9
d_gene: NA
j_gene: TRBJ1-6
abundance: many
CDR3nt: TGTGCCAGCAGCGATCTTCAGGGAGCAAATTCACCCCTCCACTTT
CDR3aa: CASSDLQGANSPLHF

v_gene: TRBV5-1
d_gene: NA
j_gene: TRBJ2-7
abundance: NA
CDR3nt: TGCGCCAGCAGCTTGCAGACAAGGGTCAATGAGCAGTACTTC
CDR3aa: CASSLQTRVNEQYF

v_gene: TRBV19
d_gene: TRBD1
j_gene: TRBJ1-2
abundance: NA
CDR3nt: TGTGCCAGTAGTCTCCGGGACAGTCGCAATAGGGCCGGCGGCTACACCTTC
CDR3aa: CASSLRDSRNRAGGYTF

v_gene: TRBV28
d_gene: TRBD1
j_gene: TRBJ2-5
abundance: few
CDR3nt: TGTGCCAGCAGTAAACAGGGGGTGCGGCAAGAGACCCAGTACTTC
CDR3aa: CASSKQGVRQETQYF

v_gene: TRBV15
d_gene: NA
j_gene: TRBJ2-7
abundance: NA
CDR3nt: TGTGCCACCAGCAGAGTAAAGGAGAGCGAGCAGTACTTC
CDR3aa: CATSRVKESEQYF

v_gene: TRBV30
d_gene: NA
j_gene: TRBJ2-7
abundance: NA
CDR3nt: TGTGCCTGGAGTGAAGGGGAGTACGAGCAGTACTTC
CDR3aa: CAWSEGEYEQYF

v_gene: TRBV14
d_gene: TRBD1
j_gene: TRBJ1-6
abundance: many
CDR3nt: TGTGCCAGCAGCCAAGATTTCGGACAGGACTATAATTCACCCCTCCACTTT
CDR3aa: CASSQDFGQDYNSPLHF

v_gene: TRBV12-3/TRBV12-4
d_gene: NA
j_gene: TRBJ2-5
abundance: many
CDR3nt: TGTGCCAGCAGTTTATTTGACAGACAAGAGACCCAGTACTTC
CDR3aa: CASSLFDRQETQYF

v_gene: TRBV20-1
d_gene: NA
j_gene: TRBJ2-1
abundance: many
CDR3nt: TGCAGTGCTAGAGACTTAAGGGACTCGCCCTACAATGAGCAGTTCTTC
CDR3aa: CSARDLRDSPYNEQFF

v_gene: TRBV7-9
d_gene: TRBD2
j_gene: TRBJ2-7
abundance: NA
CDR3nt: TGTGCCAGCAGCTCTGCGGGAGCAAACTACGAGCAGTACTTC
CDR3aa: CASSSAGANYEQYF

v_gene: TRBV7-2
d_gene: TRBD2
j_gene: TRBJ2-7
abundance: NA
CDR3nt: TGTGCCAGCAGCTGGACTAGCGGGAGGGAGAGGTACGAGCAGTACTTC
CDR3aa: CASSWTSGRERYEQYF

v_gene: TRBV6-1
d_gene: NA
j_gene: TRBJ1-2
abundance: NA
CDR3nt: TGTGCCAGCAGTGACAGGGAAACCGGAGGCTATGGCTACACCTTC
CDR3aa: CASSDRETGGYGYTF

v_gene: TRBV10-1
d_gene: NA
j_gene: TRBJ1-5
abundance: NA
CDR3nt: TGCGCCAGCAGTTTGATGAGACGGAGCTGTCATAACCAGCATTTT
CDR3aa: CASSLMRRSCHNQHF

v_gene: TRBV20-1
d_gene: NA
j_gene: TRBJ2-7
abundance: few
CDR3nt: TGCAGTGCTAGAGATGGGCCGGGGTCCCCCTACGAGCAGTACTTC
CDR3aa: CSARDGPGSPYEQYF

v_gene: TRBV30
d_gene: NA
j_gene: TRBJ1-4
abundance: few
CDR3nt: TGTGCCTGGAGTATTGGTGAAAAACTGTTTTTT
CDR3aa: CAWSIGEKLFF

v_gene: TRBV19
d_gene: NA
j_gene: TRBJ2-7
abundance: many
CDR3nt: TGTGCCAGCAGTAGCGGACGTAGCTCCTACGAGCAGTACTTC
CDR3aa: CASSSGRSSYEQYF

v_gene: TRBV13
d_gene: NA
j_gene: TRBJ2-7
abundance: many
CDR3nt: TGTGCCAGCAGCTCCACAAGGGACGTCCTCTGGGAGCAGTACTTC
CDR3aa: CASSSTRDVLWEQYF

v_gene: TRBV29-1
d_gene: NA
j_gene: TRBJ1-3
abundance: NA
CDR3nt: TGCAGCGTTGAAGATCGTAGGCAGCTAGTCGGCTCTGGAAACACCATATATTTT
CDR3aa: CSVEDRRQLVGSGNTIYF

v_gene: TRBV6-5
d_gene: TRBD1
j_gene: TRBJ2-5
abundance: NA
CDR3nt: TGTGCCAGCAGACCCACGGGGACAGGGTTTTTAGAGACCCAGTACTTC
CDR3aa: CASRPTGTGFLETQYF

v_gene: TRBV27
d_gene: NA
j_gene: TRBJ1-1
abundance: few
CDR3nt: TGTGCCAGCAGTCCAGGCCCAGCCGAAGCTTTCTTT
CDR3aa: CASSPGPAEAFF

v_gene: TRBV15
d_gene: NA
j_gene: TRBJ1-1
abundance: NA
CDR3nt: TGTGCCACCAGCTCTTCGCCGCTAGATAACACTGAAGCTTTCTTT
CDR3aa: CATSSSPLDNTEAFF

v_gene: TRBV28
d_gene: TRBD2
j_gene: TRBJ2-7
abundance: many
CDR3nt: TGTGCCAGCAGTCCTAGCGGGAGATACGAGCAGTACTTC
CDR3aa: CASSPSGRYEQYF

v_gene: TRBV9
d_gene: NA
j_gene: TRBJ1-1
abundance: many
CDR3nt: TGTGCCAGCAGCCCGACTCAAGGGACCAGCGGGCGGGCTTTCTTT
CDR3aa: CASSPTQGTSGRAFF

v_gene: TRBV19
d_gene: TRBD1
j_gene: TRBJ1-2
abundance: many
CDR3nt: TGTGCCAGTAGTATTTCGGTCCGGGACAGGGTTTATGGCTACACCTTC
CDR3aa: CASSISVRDRVYGYTF

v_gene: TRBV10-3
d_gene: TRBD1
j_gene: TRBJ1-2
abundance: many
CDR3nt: TGTGCCATCAGTGCTCTGGACAGGGATCTCTATGGCTACACCTTC
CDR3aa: CAISALDRDLYGYTF

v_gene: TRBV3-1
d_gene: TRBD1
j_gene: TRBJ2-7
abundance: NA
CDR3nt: TGTGCCAGCAGCCCAAGGGACAGGGCGGCGCCACTCTACGAGCAGTACTTC
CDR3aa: CASSPRDRAAPLYEQYF

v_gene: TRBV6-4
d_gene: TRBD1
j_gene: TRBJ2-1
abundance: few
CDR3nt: TGTGCCAGCAGTCCCACAGGGGGCGATGAGCAGTTCTTC
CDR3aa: CASSPTGGDEQFF

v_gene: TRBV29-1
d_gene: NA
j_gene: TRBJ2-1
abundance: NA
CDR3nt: TGCAGCGCCTATACGGGAGAGGACAATGAGCAGTTCTTC
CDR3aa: CSAYTGEDNEQFF

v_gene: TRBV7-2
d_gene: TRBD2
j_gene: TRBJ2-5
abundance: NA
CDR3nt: TGTGCCAGCAGTTTGGAACTAGCGGGAGGAGAGACCCAGTACTTC
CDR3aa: CASSLELAGGETQYF

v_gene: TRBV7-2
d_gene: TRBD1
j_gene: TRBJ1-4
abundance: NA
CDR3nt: TGTGCCAGCAGCTCCGACAGGGGAGGCGGTAATGAAAAACTGTTTTTT
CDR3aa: CASSSDRGGGNEKLFF

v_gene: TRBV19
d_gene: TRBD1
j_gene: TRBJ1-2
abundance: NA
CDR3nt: TGTGCCAGTAGTACAGCAGGGGGCGACTATGGCTACACCTTC
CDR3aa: CASSTAGGDYGYTF

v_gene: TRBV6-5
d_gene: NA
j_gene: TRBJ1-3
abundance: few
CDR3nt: TGTGCCAGCAGTTACTCGACGGCAGACCCCCTGAGCACCATATATTTT
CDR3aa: CASSYSTADPLSTIYF

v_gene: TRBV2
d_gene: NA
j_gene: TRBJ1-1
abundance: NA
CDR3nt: TGTGCCAGCAAAACAGGCGGCACTGAAGCTTTCTTT
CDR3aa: CASKTGGTEAFF

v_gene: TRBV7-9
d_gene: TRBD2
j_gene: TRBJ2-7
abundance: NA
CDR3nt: TGTGCCAGCAGCTTAGCAGTATCGGGGGGGGCCTACGAGCAGTACTTC
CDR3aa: CASSLAVSGGAYEQYF

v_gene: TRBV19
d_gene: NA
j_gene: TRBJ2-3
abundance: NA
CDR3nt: TGTGCCAGTAGTTCAGGGATGGACACAGATACGCAGTATTTT
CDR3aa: CASSSGMDTDTQYF

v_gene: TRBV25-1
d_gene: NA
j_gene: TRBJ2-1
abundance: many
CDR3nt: TGTGCCAGCAGTGGGCTAGCTGGCGGGGATGAGCAGTTCTTC
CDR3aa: CASSGLAGGDEQFF

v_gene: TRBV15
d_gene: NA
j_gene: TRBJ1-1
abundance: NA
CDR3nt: TGTGCCACCAGCAGGCTCAGGGGAACCACTGAAGCTTTCTTT
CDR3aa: CATSRLRGTTEAFF

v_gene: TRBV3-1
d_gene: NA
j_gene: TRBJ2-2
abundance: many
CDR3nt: TGTGCCAGCAGCCAAGTGGGTTCCGGGGAGCTGTTTTTT
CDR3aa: CASSQVGSGELFF

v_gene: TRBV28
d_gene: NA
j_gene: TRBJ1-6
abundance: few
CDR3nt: TGTGCCAGCAGTTCCGGGGGCATCTATAATTCACCCCTCCACTTT
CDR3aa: CASSSGGIYNSPLHF

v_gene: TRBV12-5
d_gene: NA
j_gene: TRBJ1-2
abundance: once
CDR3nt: TGTGCTAGTGGTTTGGTTGTGGGTGGCTACACCTTC
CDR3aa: CASGLVVGGYTF

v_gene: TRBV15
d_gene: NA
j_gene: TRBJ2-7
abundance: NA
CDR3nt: TGTGCCACCAGCGGACAGAGGTACGAGCAGTACTTC
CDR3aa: CATSGQRYEQYF

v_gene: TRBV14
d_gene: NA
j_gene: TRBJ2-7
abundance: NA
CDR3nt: TGTGCCAGCAGCCAAGATCCTAAGTACGAGCAGTACTTC
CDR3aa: CASSQDPKYEQYF

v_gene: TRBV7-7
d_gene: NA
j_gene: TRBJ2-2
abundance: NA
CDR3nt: TGTGCTAGCAGCTTAGGGGGGGTCGGCACCGGGGAGCTGTTTTTT
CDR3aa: CASSLGGVGTGELFF

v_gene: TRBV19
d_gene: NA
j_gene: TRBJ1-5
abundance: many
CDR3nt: TGTGCCAGTAGTTCTGCCCGGGGGCCGAATAGCAATCAGCCCCAGCATTTT
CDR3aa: CASSSARGPNSNQPQHF

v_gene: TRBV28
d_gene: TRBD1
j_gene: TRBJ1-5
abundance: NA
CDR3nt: TGTGCCAGCAGTTTGGGGACAGGGAGAAATCAGCCCCAGCATTTT
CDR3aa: CASSLGTGRNQPQHF

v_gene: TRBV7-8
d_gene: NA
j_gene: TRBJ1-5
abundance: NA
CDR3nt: TGTGCCAGCAGCTTAGGGGGGGCTAATATTGGCAATCAGCCCCAGCATTTT
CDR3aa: CASSLGGANIGNQPQHF

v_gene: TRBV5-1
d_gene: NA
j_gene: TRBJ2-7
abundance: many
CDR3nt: TGCGCCAGCAGCTTGGCCCGTGGGCAGAAACCTCCCTACGAGCAGTACTTC
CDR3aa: CASSLARGQKPPYEQYF

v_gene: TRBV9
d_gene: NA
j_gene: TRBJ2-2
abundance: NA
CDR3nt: TGTGCCAGCAGGGGGGAGGGGGAGCTGTTTTTT
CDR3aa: CASRGEGELFF

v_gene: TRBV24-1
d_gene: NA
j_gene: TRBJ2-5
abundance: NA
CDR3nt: TGTGCCACCAGTGACTCGACAGCCTACCAAGAGACCCAGTACTTC
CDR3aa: CATSDSTAYQETQYF

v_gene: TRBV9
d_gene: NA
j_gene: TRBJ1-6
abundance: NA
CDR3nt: TGTGCCAGCAGCGAGGGGTCTGAGAATTCACCCCTCCACTTT
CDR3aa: CASSEGSENSPLHF